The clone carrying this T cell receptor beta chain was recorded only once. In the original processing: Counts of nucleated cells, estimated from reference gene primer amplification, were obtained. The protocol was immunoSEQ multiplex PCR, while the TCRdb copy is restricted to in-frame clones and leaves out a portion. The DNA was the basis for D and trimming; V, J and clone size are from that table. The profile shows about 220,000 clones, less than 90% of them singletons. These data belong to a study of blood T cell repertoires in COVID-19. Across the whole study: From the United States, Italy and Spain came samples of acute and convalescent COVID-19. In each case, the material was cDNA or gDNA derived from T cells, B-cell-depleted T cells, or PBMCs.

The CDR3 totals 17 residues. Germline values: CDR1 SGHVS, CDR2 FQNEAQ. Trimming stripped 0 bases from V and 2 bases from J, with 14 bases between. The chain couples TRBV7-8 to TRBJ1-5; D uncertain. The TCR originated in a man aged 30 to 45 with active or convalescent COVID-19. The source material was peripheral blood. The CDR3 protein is CASSLAGRGGGNQPQHF. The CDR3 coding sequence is TGTGCCAGCAGCTTAGCCGGTCGGGGAGGAGGCAATCAGCCCCAGCATTTT. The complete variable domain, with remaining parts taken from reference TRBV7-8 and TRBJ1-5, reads GAGVSQSPRYKVAKRGQDVALRCDPISGHVSLFWYQQALGQGPEFLTYFQNEAQLDKSGLPSDRFFAERPEGSVSTLKIQRTQQEDSAVYLCASSLAGRGGGNQPQHFGDGTRLSIL.